This T cell receptor (beta chain) was captured by sequencing in a study of beta chain features in type 1 diabetes. The V gene's germline CDR1 is MDHEN and CDR2 SYDVKM. J lost 1 base, V lost 1 base, and 0 bases had no gene match. This CDR3 region has 14 residues. The entirety of the isolated RNA underwent reverse transcription, so expressed TCRB transcripts were sequenced. The method was immunoSEQ multiplex PCR; TCRdb's version includes in-frame clones alone and lacks a portion of them. Of 900,000 or so clones listed, roughly 15% are singletons. CD45RO/CCR7/CD25/CD127/CD95/CD27 staining was used to isolate CD4+ naive, central memory, regulatory and stem cell-like memory cells by sorting.

The chain is built from TRBV28 and TRBJ2-7; 8 bases line up with TRBD2. The TCR was taken from a young woman in good health. The specimen was naive CD4+ T cells from blood. DNA for the CDR3: TGTGCCAGCAGTTTATCGGGGGGGTCCTACGAGCAGTACTTC. It specifies CASSLSGGSYEQYF.